Shown below are 21 T cell receptor beta chains from a single sample sequenced in a study of shared clonotypes between healthy human individuals. Using immunoSEQ multiplex PCR, the repertoire was profiled, and TCRdb retains in-frame clones only, with some absent. Of roughly 1,000,000 clones listed, around three quarters are singletons. The material sequenced was memory CD4+ T cells from PBMCs. Subset specified: CD45RA-negative fraction. The receptors were sampled from a man in his late teens or twenties in good health. Some clones in this sample may be carry-over from other donors' samples.

This chain links TRBV5-8 with TRBJ1-2; 7 bases are shared with TRBD1. The germline V gene has CDR1 SGHTS and CDR2 YDEGEE. The CDR3 length is 13 residues. After removal of 4 bases from V and 5 bases from J, the junction contained 5 bases not matched to a gene. CDR3 nucleotide sequence: TGTGCCAGCAGCCTCGACAGGGTTTATGGCTACACCTTC. It specifies CASSLDRVYGYTF. Variable domain in full (rest from reference TRBV5-8 and TRBJ1-2): EAGVTQSPTHLIKTRGQQATLRCSPISGHTSVYWYQQALGLGLQFLLWYDEGEERNRGNFPPRFSGRQFPNYSSELNVNALELEDSALYLCASSLDRVYGYTFGSGTRLTVV.

The rearrangement joins TRBV6-6 to TRBJ1-3; the D gene is possibly TRBD1 (5 bases). The CDR3 is 15 residues long. The germline V and J ends were trimmed by 5 bases and 1 base, with 12 bases remaining between them. CDR1 is MNHNY and CDR2 is SVGAGI in the germline V gene (reference sequence). CDR3 region: CASSLRAGSGNTIYF. The CDR3 DNA reads TGTGCCAGCAGTCTCAGGGCAGGGTCTGGAAACACCATATATTTT.

This clone has a count of ten or more. In the same sample, other DNA sequences code for this CDR3. The rearrangement links TRBV20-1 to TRBJ1-1; TRBD1 matches 7 bases. This CDR3 contains 11 residues. V shed 5 bases and J 8 bases; nucleotides not matched to a gene: 5. Looked up from germline, CDR1 is DFQATT and CDR2 is SNEGSKA (reference sequence). The CDR3 sequence is CSALGQAEAFF. The CDR3 DNA is TGCAGTGCTTTAGGACAGGCCGAAGCTTTCTTT.

To note about this clone: Other DNA sequences in this specimen translate into the identical CDR3. The chain carries TRBV5-1 and TRBJ2-5; D is possibly TRBD1 (5 bases). Germline CDR1 is SGHRS and CDR2 is YFSETQ. The ends were cut back, 2 bases at V and 2 bases at J, with 7 bases in the middle. This CDR3 has 13 amino acids. The chain's CDR3 is CASSLGAQETQYF. CDR3 DNA: TGCGCCAGCAGCTTAGGGGCTCAAGAGACCCAGTACTTC.

About this clone: This clone may be a read error of a much larger clone one base away. V gene TRBV2 combines with J gene TRBJ2-7; either TRBD1 or TRBD2 may fit D (5 bases each). The V end lost 7 bases, the J end lost 6 bases, and 16 bases lay between the germline ends. The germline gives CDR1 SNHLY, CDR2 FYNNEI. CDR3 length: 13 residues. The CDR3 region has the DNA TGTGCCAGCACGGAGGCAGGGCAACGCGAGCAGTACTTC. Protein product: CASTEAGQREQYF.

Worth noting for this clone: Other DNA sequences of this sample code for an identical CDR3. The V gene is TRBV5-1, the J gene TRBJ1-5, with D perhaps TRBD1 (5 bases). The CDR3 extends over 14 amino acids. Trimming stripped 2 bases from V and 0 bases from J, with 6 bases between. From germline, CDR1 is SGHRS and CDR2 YFSETQ. In DNA, the CDR3 is TGCGCCAGCAGCTTAGACAGTAGCAATCAGCCCCAGCATTTT. This codes for CASSLDSSNQPQHF.

The chain employs TRBV5-1 and TRBJ2-3; 11 positions agree with TRBD2. This CDR3 contains 18 residues. J lost 11 bases, V lost 0 bases, and 17 bases had no gene match. The germline V gene encodes CDR1 SGHRS and CDR2 YFSETQ. CDR3 amino acids: CASSLEASSGRTRGLQYF. The CDR3 DNA follows: TGCGCCAGCAGCTTGGAGGCCTCTAGCGGGAGGACGAGGGGCTTGCAGTATTTT.

The gene calls are TRBV5-4 and TRBJ2-5; 10 nucleotides align to TRBD2. The CDR3 consists of 15 residues. The junction had 5 bases not matched to a gene; V was cut back by 2 bases and J by 4 bases. The germline gives CDR1 SGHNT, CDR2 YYREEE (reference sequence). CDR3 region: CASSFQASGRETQYF. CDR3 coding DNA: TGTGCCAGCAGCTTTCAAGCTAGCGGGAGAGAGACCCAGTACTTC.

Points on this clone: Given a much more abundant clone one base away, this may be a read error. The rearrangement joins TRBV5-1 to TRBJ2-7; D may correspond to TRBD1 or TRBD2 (5 bases each). Per the germline V gene, CDR1 is SGHRS and CDR2 is YFSETQ. Trimming left V 10 bases short and J 2 bases short, with 19 bases between. CDR3 length: 14 residues. The CDR3 bases are TGCGCCGGCGGAACTGGGGGTCCAACCTACGAGCAGTACTTC. Its protein product is CAGGTGGPTYEQYF.

The chain employs TRBV18 and TRBJ2-7; D is possibly TRBD1 or TRBD2 (5 bases each). The CDR3 totals 15 residues. V lost 0 bases and J 4 bases, leaving 13 bases between the germline ends. Germline CDR1 and CDR2: KGHSH and LQKENI. The CDR3 region is CASSPPSGRTYEQYF. Here the CDR3 DNA reads TGTGCCAGCTCACCACCTTCGGGACGGACGTACGAGCAGTACTTC.

This clone was seen ten or more times. This sequence joins TRBV9 and TRBJ2-7; D might be TRBD1 (6 bases). V was shortened by 0 bases and J by 5 bases, with 15 bases between the two germline ends. The germline V gene has CDR1 SGDLS and CDR2 YYNGEE. This CDR3 has 15 amino acids. The CDR3 protein is CASSVGGTIGDEQYF. In DNA form, the CDR3 reads TGTGCCAGCAGCGTAGGAGGGACAATCGGGGACGAGCAGTACTTC.

Remarks on this clone: Other DNA sequences of this sample code for an identical CDR3. The CDR3 reads CASSLRGATDTQYF. DNA for the CDR3: TGTGCCAGCAGCTTGCGGGGGGCAACAGATACGCAGTATTTT. The rearrangement links TRBV5-4 to TRBJ2-3; a possible D gene is TRBD2 (7 bases). V was clipped by 1 base and J by 3 bases, with 9 bases between them. The CDR3 contains 14 residues. Per germline, CDR1 SGHNT and CDR2 YYREEE (reference sequence). Full variable domain (remainder filled in from reference TRBV5-4 and TRBJ2-3): ETGVTQSPTHLIKTRGQQVTLRCSSQSGHNTVSWYQQALGQGPQFIFQYYREEENGRGNFPPRFSGLQFPNYSSELNVNALELDDSALYLCASSLRGATDTQYFGPGTRLTVL.

This clone turned up a few times. CDR3 sequence (DNA): TGTGCCAGCAGTGCCAGGGGGTCGGACACTGAAGCTTTCTTT. Its translation is CASSARGSDTEAFF. The chain links TRBV6-1 to TRBJ1-1; TRBD1 matches 7 bases. CDR1 and CDR2 (germline): MNHNS, SASEGT. V was pared by 4 bases and J by 3 bases, with 5 bases of the junction left unmatched. This CDR3 has 14 amino acids.

This clone was picked up a small number of times. This chain links TRBV5-1 with TRBJ2-1; D unclear. Trimming pared 4 bases from V and 3 bases from J, leaving 11 bases between. Germline-derived CDR1 and CDR2 are SGHRS and YFSETQ. The CDR3 runs 14 residues. This chain's CDR3 is CASSPIPSYNEQFF. CDR3 nucleotide sequence: TGCGCCAGCAGCCCCATACCCAGCTACAATGAGCAGTTCTTC.

The chain employs TRBV2 and TRBJ2-4, with D unresolved. Germline V gene lookup returns CDR1 SNHLY and CDR2 FYNNEI. V lost 4 bases, J lost 1 base, and 5 bases lay in between. The CDR3 spans 13 residues. CDR3 sequence (DNA): TGTGCCAGCAGTGGGCAGGCCAAAAACATTCAGTACTTC. It encodes CASSGQAKNIQYF.

Concerning this clone: This clone may be a read error of a much larger clone one base away. This sequence joins TRBV9 and TRBJ2-3, with 11 bases aligning to TRBD2. The germline V gene encodes CDR1 SGDLS and CDR2 YYNGEE. The CDR3 spans 16 residues. Trimming at V came to 3 bases and at J to 4 bases, leaving 7 bases not matched to a gene. The CDR3 bases are TGTGCCAGCAGCGAGGGACTAGCGGTTAGCGCAGATACGCAGTATTTT. Protein product: CASSEGLAVSADTQYF.

The gene calls are TRBV6-6 and TRBJ2-7, with TRBD2 matching 8 bases. CDR1 and CDR2 from the germline V gene are MNHNY and SVGAGI (reference sequence). J gave up 5 bases and V 4 bases, and 10 bases lay outside the gene matches. The CDR3 sequence is 15 residues long. For the CDR3, the DNA is TGTGCCAGCAGTTTGTTACGGGAGGGCCGAAACGAGCAGTACTTC. This translates into CASSLLREGRNEQYF.

The CDR3 spells CASSVDRVGTEAFF. Written as DNA, the CDR3 is TGTGCCAGCAGTGTCGACAGGGTGGGGACTGAAGCTTTCTTT. The chain employs TRBV6-1 and TRBJ1-1; TRBD1 aligns across 7 bases. V lost 4 bases to trimming and J lost 5 bases; unmatched junction nucleotides: 7. Germline V gene data show CDR1 as MNHNS and CDR2 as SASEGT. The CDR3 sequence is 14 residues long.

The DNA for the CDR3 is TGTGCCAGCAGCTTTTCCCTCGAGGAGCAGTATTTT. Translating gives CASSFSLEEQYF. V is TRBV5-8 and J is TRBJ2-3; D is ambiguous. The CDR3 covers 12 residues. V lost 2 bases, J lost 11 bases, and 12 bases lay in between. CDR1 SGHTS and CDR2 YDEGEE come from the germline V gene. Full variable domain (rest looked up from reference TRBV5-8 and TRBJ2-3): EAGVTQSPTHLIKTRGQQATLRCSPISGHTSVYWYQQALGLGLQFLLWYDEGEERNRGNFPPRFSGRQFPNYSSELNVNALELEDSALYLCASSFSLEEQYFGPGTRLTVL.

The rearrangement uses TRBV5-1 and TRBJ2-3; TRBD2 matches 7 bases. CDR1 and CDR2 (germline): SGHRS, YFSETQ. V gave up 0 bases and J gave up 5 bases; unmatched junction bases: 6. The CDR3 is 15 residues long. CDR3 bases: TGCGCCAGCAGCTTGGGGGCTAGCGGAGGAGATACGCAGTATTTT. It encodes CASSLGASGGDTQYF.

With respect to this clone: A much larger clone differs by one base, so this may be a read error. V and J are TRBV7-3 and TRBJ1-1; D ambiguous. The CDR3 totals 13 residues. V lost 3 bases to trimming and J lost 1 base, with 6 bases between them. Germline CDR1 is SGHTA and CDR2 is FQGTGA. This CDR3 is CASSFGRNTEAFF. The DNA for the CDR3 is TGTGCCAGCAGCTTTGGCAGGAACACTGAAGCTTTCTTT.